The sequence of this T cell receptor beta chain was determined in a study of CD8+ T cells in alopecia areata. Study-level background: Patients took tofacitinib for 6 to 18 months, followed by 6 drug-free months. Study-wide findings and caveats: A large proportion of expanded lesional clones were detected persisting in scalp and blood during tofacitinib. Treatment with tofacitinib significantly lowered scalp clonality and reduced expanded CD8+ clones among the top 100. Normal scalp showed lower clonality than lesional scalp, especially alopecia totalis/universalis.

Following extraction, RNA underwent reverse transcription to cDNA, which served as the sequencing template. Sequencing was performed with immunoSEQ multiplex PCR; in TCRdb, only in-frame clones are kept and a portion is missing. This sample has about 120,000 clones, with 50% to 55% found just once. This CDR3 region has 13 residues. The germline V and J ends were trimmed by 2 bases and 6 bases, with 10 bases remaining between them. The V gene's germline CDR1 is MGHDK and CDR2 SYGVNS. Treatment denoted: oral pan-JAK inhibitor, 5-10 mg twice daily. To note about this clone: What it binds is unknown.

This chain joins TRBV25-1 and TRBJ1-2; D remains ambiguous. The clonotype originates from a human donor with alopecia areata. The material was CD4+ T cells sorted from blood, obtained at week 4, from a patient treated with tofacitinib. The CDR3 nucleotides are TGTGCCAGCAGTGAACGATCCACCAATGGCTACACCTTC. Protein product: CASSERSTNGYTF.